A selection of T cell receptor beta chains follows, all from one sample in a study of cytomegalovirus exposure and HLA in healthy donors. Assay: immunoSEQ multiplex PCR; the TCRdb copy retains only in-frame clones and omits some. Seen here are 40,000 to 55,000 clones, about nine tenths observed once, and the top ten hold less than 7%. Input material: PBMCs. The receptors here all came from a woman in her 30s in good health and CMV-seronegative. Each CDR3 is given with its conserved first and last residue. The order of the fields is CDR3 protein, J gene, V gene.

CDR3: CATSGHFLLEQYF; J: TRBJ2-7; V: TRBV6-1
CDR3: CASSPRAVNTEAFF; J: TRBJ1-1; V: TRBV28
CDR3: CASSGQGGEAFF; J: TRBJ1-1; V: TRBV6-6
CDR3: CASDAGQSYEQYF; J: TRBJ2-7; V: TRBV6-1
CDR3: CATTKLATVASEQFF; J: TRBJ2-1; V: TRBV2
CDR3: CASTNRIKETQYF; J: TRBJ2-5; V: TRBV27
CDR3: CASSRGGSGAKNIQYF; J: TRBJ2-4; V: TRBV2
CDR3: CASSASGTGADTQYF; J: TRBJ2-3; V: TRBV9
CDR3: CASSERQENTEAFF; J: TRBJ1-1; V: TRBV4-1
CDR3: CSVEDPLGTGYGYTF; J: TRBJ1-2; V: TRBV29-1
CDR3: CASSEGTGRYGYTF; J: TRBJ1-2; V: TRBV5-1
CDR3: CASSLGQGGQPQHF; J: TRBJ1-5; V: TRBV5-6
CDR3: CATGQGQETQYF; J: TRBJ2-5; V: TRBV10-3
CDR3: CASSSTGGARGELFF; J: TRBJ2-2; V: TRBV6-5
CDR3: CASSPTGSSYNEQFF; J: TRBJ2-1; V: TRBV5-5
CDR3: CASSLGLWEKETQYF; J: TRBJ2-5; V: TRBV11-1
CDR3: CASSLALVPGTEAFF; J: TRBJ1-1; V: TRBV5-1
CDR3: CSVIGHEQFF; J: TRBJ2-1; V: TRBV29-1
CDR3: CASSSNRGTGNEQFF; J: TRBJ2-1; V: TRBV4-2
CDR3: CASSSSGTSTSYEQYF; J: TRBJ2-7; V: TRBV7-9
CDR3: CASSEVGGNQPQHF; J: TRBJ1-5; V: TRBV6-1
CDR3: CASSERTGVQPQHF; J: TRBJ1-5; V: TRBV4-3
CDR3: CASSPTGYHTGELFF; J: TRBJ2-2; V: TRBV5-4
CDR3: CASSQRTGGLKAFF; J: TRBJ1-1; V: TRBV28
CDR3: CASRPGTGGDEQYF; J: TRBJ2-7; V: TRBV28
CDR3: CASNPFAGPKETQYF; J: TRBJ2-5; V: TRBV19
CDR3: CASSLAGTDTQYF; J: TRBJ2-3; V: TRBV27
CDR3: CASSQGGRGLAYEQYF; J: TRBJ2-7; V: TRBV4-1
CDR3: CATSREGGEDYTYEQYF; J: TRBJ2-7; V: TRBV15
CDR3: CASSPKTGANTGELFF; J: TRBJ2-2; V: TRBV18
CDR3: CASSDSGASNQPQHF; J: TRBJ1-5; V: TRBV25-1
CDR3: CATSRETAINEKLFF; J: TRBJ1-4; V: TRBV15
CDR3: CASSYLPLGQPQHF; J: TRBJ1-5; V: TRBV6-6
CDR3: CASSHRTGNTGELFF; J: TRBJ2-2; V: TRBV4-3
CDR3: CASSPPWPYEQYF; J: TRBJ2-7; V: TRBV4-3
CDR3: CASSVAIKREGVDEQFF; J: TRBJ2-1; V: TRBV9
CDR3: CASSVYGQGTYGYTF; J: TRBJ1-2; V: TRBV28
CDR3: CASRRGETQYF; J: TRBJ2-5; V: TRBV5-4
CDR3: CASSVSGRALGNEQFF; J: TRBJ2-1; V: TRBV10-1
CDR3: CASSPRTAEDYYEQYF; J: TRBJ2-7; V: TRBV11-2
CDR3: CASSQPHTTRGTEAFF; J: TRBJ1-1; V: TRBV4-3
CDR3: CASSPTTGSSYNEQFF; J: TRBJ2-1; V: TRBV9
CDR3: CASSLAPGNMNTEAFF; J: TRBJ1-1; V: TRBV7-3
CDR3: CASSSRTGGAFF; J: TRBJ1-1; V: TRBV27
CDR3: CASIDGGSGELFF; J: TRBJ2-2; V: TRBV7-2
CDR3: CASSVGEGAGELFF; J: TRBJ2-2; V: TRBV9